Below, 7 T cell receptor beta chains from the same sample are listed, as sequenced in a study of CD8 T cells in ankylosing spondylitis. TCRdb passed the 5' RACE reads through MiXCR, listing each CDR3 protein once. This sample has 230,000 or so distinct CDR3 sequences, with around 25% found just once. Specimen: blood, either unsorted or a sorted T cell fraction (not recorded which). The receptors were sampled from a male donor with ankylosing spondylitis or in good health (not recorded which).

At least ten counts were recorded for this clonotype. The chain has TRBV10-1 and TRBJ2-3; tentative D call: TRBD1 (6 bases). From germline, CDR1 is WNHNN and CDR2 SYGVQD (reference sequence). The CDR3 sequence is 17 residues long. V lost 4 bases, J lost 6 bases, and 23 bases lay in between. The CDR3 coding sequence is TGCGCCAGCAGTGCCGCCGGTTTGGGGCAGGGGCTGGATACGCAGTATTTT. As protein: CASSAAGLGQGLDTQYF.

V is TRBV20-1 and J is TRBJ2-7, with a weak D call TRBD1 (6 bases). The CDR3 covers 15 residues. From germline, CDR1 is DFQATT and CDR2 SNEGSKA (reference sequence). V shed 2 bases and J shed 2 bases, with 16 bases lying between them. This chain's CDR3 is CSARRGRTVTYEQYF. The CDR3 nucleotides read TGCAGTGCTAGACGGGGCCGGACAGTGACCTACGAGCAGTACTTC.

The genes are TRBV6-5 and TRBJ2-5; the match to TRBD1 covers 8 bases. Trimming at V came to 0 bases and at J to 2 bases, leaving 8 bases not matched to a gene. In germline, CDR1 is MNHEY, CDR2 SVGAGI. The CDR3 covers 17 residues. The chain's CDR3 is CASSYSGQGEGQETQYF. The CDR3 coding sequence is TGTGCCAGCAGTTACTCCGGACAGGGTGAGGGACAAGAGACCCAGTACTTC.

The chain recombines TRBV27 with TRBJ2-1; D gene uncertain. The CDR3 consists of 18 residues. The V end lost 2 bases, the J end lost 6 bases, and 23 bases lay between the germline ends. The germline CDR1 and CDR2 sequences are MNHEY and SMNVEV (reference sequence). The CDR3 loop is CASSLMIGGSWPANEQFF. The CDR3 bases are TGTGCCAGCAGTTTAATGATAGGTGGGTCCTGGCCGGCCAATGAGCAGTTCTTC.

There are many counts of this clonotype. The V call is TRBV6-6, the J call TRBJ2-3; no reliable D call. Deletions cut 2 bases from V and 6 bases from J, with 3 bases between. Germline CDR1 reads MNHNY; CDR2 reads SVGAGI (reference sequence). The CDR3 consists of 11 residues. The CDR3 region is CASSYGDTQYF. CDR3 DNA sequence: TGTGCCAGCAGTTACGGGGATACGCAGTATTTT.

V usage is TRBV6-5 and J usage is TRBJ2-1; D tentatively reads TRBD1 or TRBD2 (5 bases each). Germline V gene lookup returns CDR1 MNHEY and CDR2 SVGAGI. This CDR3 spans 14 amino acids. Trimming pared 4 bases from V and 7 bases from J, leaving 14 bases between. CDR3 in amino acids: CASSSPGTGNEQFF. Written as DNA, the CDR3 is TGTGCCAGCAGTTCTCCCGGGACCGGGAATGAGCAGTTCTTC.

This clonotype showed up just a few times. J is TRBJ2-6 and V is TRBV6-1, with D perhaps TRBD1 or TRBD2 (6 bases each). V was clipped by 5 bases and J by 3 bases, with 17 bases between them. Germline values: CDR1 MNHNS, CDR2 SASEGT. The CDR3 extends over 17 amino acids. CDR3 protein: CASSPWGAGSGANVLTF. The CDR3 bases are TGTGCCAGCAGTCCATGGGGGGCCGGGAGTGGGGCCAACGTCCTGACTTTC.